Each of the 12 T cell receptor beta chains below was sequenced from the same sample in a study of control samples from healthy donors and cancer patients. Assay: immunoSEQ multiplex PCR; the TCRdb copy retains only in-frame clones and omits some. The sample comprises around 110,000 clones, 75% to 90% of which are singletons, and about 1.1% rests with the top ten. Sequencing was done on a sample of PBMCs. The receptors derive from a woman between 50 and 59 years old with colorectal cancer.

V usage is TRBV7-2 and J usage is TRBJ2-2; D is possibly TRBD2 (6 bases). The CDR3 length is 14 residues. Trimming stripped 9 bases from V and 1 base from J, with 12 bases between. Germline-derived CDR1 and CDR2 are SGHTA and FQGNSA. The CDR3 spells CASSSSGNTGELFF. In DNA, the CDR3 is TGTGCCAGTTCTAGTAGCGGGAACACCGGGGAGCTGTTTTTT. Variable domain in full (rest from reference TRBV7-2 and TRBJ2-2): GAGVSQSPSNKVTEKGKDVELRCDPISGHTALYWYRQSLGQGLEFLIYFQGNSAPDKSGLPSDRFSAERTGGSVSTLTIQRTQQEDSAVYLCASSSSGNTGELFFGEGSRLTVL.

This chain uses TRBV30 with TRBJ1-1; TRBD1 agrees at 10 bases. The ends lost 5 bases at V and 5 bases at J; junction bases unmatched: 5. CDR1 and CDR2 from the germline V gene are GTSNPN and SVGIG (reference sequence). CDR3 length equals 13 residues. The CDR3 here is CAWGRDRGTEAFF. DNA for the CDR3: TGTGCCTGGGGCCGGGACAGGGGAACTGAAGCTTTCTTT.

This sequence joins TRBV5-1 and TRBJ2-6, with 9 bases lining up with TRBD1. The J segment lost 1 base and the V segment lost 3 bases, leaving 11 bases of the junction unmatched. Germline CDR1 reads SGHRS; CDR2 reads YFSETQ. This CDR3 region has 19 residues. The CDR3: CASSSSPGTGSSGANVLTF. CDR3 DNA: TGCGCCAGCAGCTCGAGTCCCGGGACAGGGTCGTCTGGGGCCAACGTCCTGACTTTC.

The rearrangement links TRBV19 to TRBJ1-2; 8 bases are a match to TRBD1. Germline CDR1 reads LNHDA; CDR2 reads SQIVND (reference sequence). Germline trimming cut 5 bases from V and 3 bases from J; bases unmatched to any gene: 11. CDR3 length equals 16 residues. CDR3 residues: CASSLYRQGKDYGYTF. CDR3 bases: TGTGCCAGTAGTCTTTACCGACAGGGGAAGGACTATGGCTACACCTTC.

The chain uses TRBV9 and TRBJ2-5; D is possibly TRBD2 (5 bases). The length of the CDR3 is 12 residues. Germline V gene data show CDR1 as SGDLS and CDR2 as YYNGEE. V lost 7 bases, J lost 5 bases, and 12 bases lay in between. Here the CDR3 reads CASGSPAETQYF. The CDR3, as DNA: TGTGCCAGCGGGAGCCCGGCGGAGACCCAGTACTTC.

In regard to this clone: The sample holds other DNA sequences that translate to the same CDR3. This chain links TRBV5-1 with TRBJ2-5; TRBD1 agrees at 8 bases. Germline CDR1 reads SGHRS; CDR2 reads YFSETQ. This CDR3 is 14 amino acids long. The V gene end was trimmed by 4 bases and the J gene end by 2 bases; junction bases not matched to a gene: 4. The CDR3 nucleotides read TGCGCCAGCAGCCCCGGACAGGGTCAAGAGACCCAGTACTTC. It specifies CASSPGQGQETQYF.

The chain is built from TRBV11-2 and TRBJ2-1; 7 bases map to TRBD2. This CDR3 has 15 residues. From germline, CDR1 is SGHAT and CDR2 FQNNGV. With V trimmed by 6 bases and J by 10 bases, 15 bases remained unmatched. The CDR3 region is CASSFQGAEREEQFF. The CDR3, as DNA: TGTGCCAGCAGTTTCCAAGGGGCCGAGCGGGAAGAGCAGTTCTTC.

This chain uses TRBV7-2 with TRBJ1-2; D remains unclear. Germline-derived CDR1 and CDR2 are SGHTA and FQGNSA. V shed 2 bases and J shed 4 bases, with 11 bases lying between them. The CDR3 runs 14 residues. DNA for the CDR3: TGTGCCAGCAGCTTAAATGGGATTTTCTATGGCTACACCTTC. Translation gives CASSLNGIFYGYTF. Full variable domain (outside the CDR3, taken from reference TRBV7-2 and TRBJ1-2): GAGVSQSPSNKVTEKGKDVELRCDPISGHTALYWYRQSLGQGLEFLIYFQGNSAPDKSGLPSDRFSAERTGGSVSTLTIQRTQQEDSAVYLCASSLNGIFYGYTFGSGTRLTVV.

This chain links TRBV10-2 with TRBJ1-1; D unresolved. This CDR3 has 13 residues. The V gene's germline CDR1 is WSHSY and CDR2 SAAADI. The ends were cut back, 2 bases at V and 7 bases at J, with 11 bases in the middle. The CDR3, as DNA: TGCGCCAGCAGTGAGGCAGGATCGAATGAAGCTTTCTTT. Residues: CASSEAGSNEAFF.

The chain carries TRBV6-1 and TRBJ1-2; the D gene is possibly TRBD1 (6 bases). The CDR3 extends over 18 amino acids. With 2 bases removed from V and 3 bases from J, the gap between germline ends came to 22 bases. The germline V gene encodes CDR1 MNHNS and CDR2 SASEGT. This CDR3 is CASSERGGAPRRYYGYTF. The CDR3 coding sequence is TGTGCCAGCAGTGAAAGGGGGGGGGCTCCACGGCGGTACTATGGCTACACCTTC.

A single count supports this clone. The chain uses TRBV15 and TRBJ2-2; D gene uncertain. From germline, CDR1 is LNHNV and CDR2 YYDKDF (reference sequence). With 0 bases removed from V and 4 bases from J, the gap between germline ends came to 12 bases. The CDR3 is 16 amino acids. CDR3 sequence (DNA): TGTGCCACCAGCAGAGATCAGGTGGAGACCACCGGGGAGCTGTTTTTT. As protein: CATSRDQVETTGELFF.

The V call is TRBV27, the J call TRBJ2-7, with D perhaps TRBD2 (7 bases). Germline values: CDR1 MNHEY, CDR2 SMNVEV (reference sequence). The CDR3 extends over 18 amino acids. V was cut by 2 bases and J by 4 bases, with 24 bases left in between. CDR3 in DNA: TGTGCCAGCAGTTTAGCTTCCGGGCGGGGGCCGTCTCTATACGAGCAGTACTTC. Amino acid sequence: CASSLASGRGPSLYEQYF.